A selection of T cell receptor beta chains follows, all from one sample in a study of blood T cell repertoires in COVID-19. Assay used: immunoSEQ multiplex PCR; TCRdb lists only in-frame clones, some missing. The sample holds approximately 140,000 clones, around 86% seen once. The specimen sequenced was peripheral blood. Receptor source: a human donor in a cohort sampled during active COVID-19. The CDR3 runs from the conserved cysteine through the conserved F or W. Fields, in order: CDR3 protein, CDR3 DNA, V gene, clone size, D gene, J gene. A D gene is named only where the DNA matches it firmly. Clone size is not always given. Where it is, it says once, few, many or a class for expanded clones.

CDR3: CASRTHEATNEKLFF
DNA: TGTGCCAGTAGGACCCACGAGGCAACTAATGAAAAACTGTTTTTT
V: TRBV19
size: NA
D: NA
J: TRBJ1-4

CDR3: CSVVAGATNEKLFF
DNA: TGCAGCGTTGTAGCGGGAGCAACTAATGAAAAACTGTTTTTT
V: TRBV29-1
size: NA
D: NA
J: TRBJ1-4

CDR3: CASSVQSRYEQYF
DNA: TGTGCCAGCAGTGTACAGAGCCGCTACGAGCAGTACTTC
V: TRBV6-2/TRBV6-3
size: NA
D: NA
J: TRBJ2-7

CDR3: CASSSAGGGHNEQFF
DNA: TGTGCCAGCAGCTCAGCGGGAGGAGGACACAATGAGCAGTTCTTC
V: TRBV5-4
size: NA
D: TRBD2
J: TRBJ2-1

CDR3: CASSPSYEQYF
DNA: TGTGCCAGCAGTCCGTCCTACGAGCAGTACTTC
V: TRBV6-6
size: NA
D: NA
J: TRBJ2-7

CDR3: CASSLGGGEAYEQFF
DNA: TGTGCCAGCAGTCTAGGGGGCGGTGAGGCCTATGAGCAGTTCTTC
V: TRBV6-5
size: NA
D: TRBD1
J: TRBJ2-1

CDR3: CSVEDRDTQYF
DNA: TGCAGCGTTGAAGACCGGGATACGCAGTATTTT
V: TRBV29-1
size: NA
D: NA
J: TRBJ2-3

CDR3: CASSLARLGTDTQYF
DNA: TGTGCCAGCAGCTTAGCACGACTAGGCACAGATACGCAGTATTTT
V: TRBV7-8
size: NA
D: NA
J: TRBJ2-3

CDR3: CAASGRGTDTQYF
DNA: TGTGCCGCTAGCGGGAGAGGCACAGATACGCAGTATTTT
V: TRBV19
size: NA
D: TRBD2
J: TRBJ2-3

CDR3: CASTTSGVEQFF
DNA: TGTGCCAGTACGACTAGCGGCGTTGAGCAGTTCTTC
V: TRBV19
size: NA
D: TRBD2
J: TRBJ2-1

CDR3: CASSDAFLGGRGYNEQFF
DNA: TGTGCCAGCAGTGACGCCTTTCTTGGCGGGAGGGGATACAATGAGCAGTTCTTC
V: TRBV2
size: NA
D: TRBD2
J: TRBJ2-1

CDR3: CASSWVGGAAYEQYF
DNA: TGTGCCAGCAGTTGGGTCGGGGGGGCGGCCTACGAGCAGTACTTC
V: TRBV6-5
size: NA
D: TRBD2
J: TRBJ2-7

CDR3: CASSPSNLAGVVNEQFF
DNA: TGCGCCAGCAGCCCGTCAAATTTAGCGGGAGTGGTCAATGAGCAGTTCTTC
V: TRBV4-1
size: NA
D: TRBD2
J: TRBJ2-1

CDR3: CASRMGGRGVQNEQFF
DNA: TGTGCCAGCAGGATGGGCGGGAGGGGCGTACAGAATGAGCAGTTCTTC
V: TRBV7-2
size: NA
D: TRBD2
J: TRBJ2-1

CDR3: CASSLDRLQETQYF
DNA: TGCGCCAGCAGCCTGGACAGGCTGCAAGAGACCCAGTACTTC
V: TRBV5-1
size: few
D: TRBD1
J: TRBJ2-5

CDR3: CASSLGQSNTEAFF
DNA: TGTGCCAGCAGCTTGGGACAGTCGAACACTGAAGCTTTCTTT
V: TRBV5-4
size: NA
D: NA
J: TRBJ1-1

CDR3: CASVRDRDTDTQYF
DNA: TGTGCCAGCGTCAGGGACAGGGACACAGATACGCAGTATTTT
V: TRBV6-5
size: NA
D: TRBD1
J: TRBJ2-3

CDR3: CASSEAMGGSNYGYTF
DNA: TGTGCCAGCAGTGAAGCGATGGGGGGGAGCAACTATGGCTACACCTTC
V: TRBV6-1
size: NA
D: NA
J: TRBJ1-2

CDR3: CASSIRRGETQYF
DNA: TGTGCCAGCAGCATCCGGAGGGGAGAGACCCAGTACTTC
V: TRBV11-2
size: NA
D: NA
J: TRBJ2-5

CDR3: CASSSRTSGVREQYF
DNA: TGTGCCAGCAGTTCCCGGACTAGCGGGGTGAGGGAGCAGTACTTC
V: TRBV6-2/TRBV6-3
size: NA
D: TRBD2
J: TRBJ2-7

CDR3: CASSLLAGVNTGELFF
DNA: TGCGCCAGCAGCTTACTAGCGGGAGTTAACACCGGGGAGCTGTTTTTT
V: TRBV5-1
size: NA
D: TRBD2
J: TRBJ2-2

CDR3: CSVESRGYQETQYF
DNA: TGCAGCGTTGAATCCAGGGGCTACCAAGAGACCCAGTACTTC
V: TRBV29-1
size: NA
D: NA
J: TRBJ2-5

CDR3: CASSQPRLAGGPFYNEQFF
DNA: TGCGCCAGCAGCCAACCTCGACTAGCGGGAGGGCCCTTTTACAATGAGCAGTTCTTC
V: TRBV4-1
size: few
D: TRBD2
J: TRBJ2-1

CDR3: CASSLGTSVYNEQFF
DNA: TGTGCCAGCAGCTTAGGGACTAGCGTCTACAATGAGCAGTTCTTC
V: TRBV7-6
size: NA
D: TRBD2
J: TRBJ2-1

CDR3: CASGRDYGYTF
DNA: TGTGCCAGCGGGCGGGACTATGGCTACACCTTC
V: TRBV9
size: NA
D: NA
J: TRBJ1-2

CDR3: CASSLERTSGGTEQYF
DNA: TGTGCCAGCAGCTTAGAGAGGACTAGCGGGGGAACCGAGCAGTACTTC
V: TRBV7-2
size: NA
D: TRBD2
J: TRBJ2-7

CDR3: CASSERGTDTQYF
DNA: TGTGCCAGCAGTGAAAGGGGTACAGATACGCAGTATTTT
V: TRBV6-1
size: NA
D: NA
J: TRBJ2-3

CDR3: CSVVEGANEQYF
DNA: TGCAGCGTTGTAGAGGGGGCCAACGAGCAGTACTTC
V: TRBV29-1
size: NA
D: TRBD1
J: TRBJ2-7

CDR3: CASSQPPGLGRYTQYF
DNA: TGTGCCAGCAGCCAACCTCCGGGACTAGGGCGGTATACGCAGTATTTT
V: TRBV3-1/TRBV3-2
size: NA
D: TRBD2
J: TRBJ2-3

CDR3: CAISESEGSAFF
DNA: TGTGCCATCAGTGAGTCGGAGGGATCGGCTTTCTTT
V: TRBV10-3
size: once
D: NA
J: TRBJ1-1

CDR3: CAWKTSYSGNTIYF
DNA: TGTGCCTGGAAAACCAGTTACTCTGGAAACACCATATATTTT
V: TRBV30
size: NA
D: NA
J: TRBJ1-3

CDR3: CASSSWRTTDTQYF
DNA: TGTGCCAGCAGCTCCTGGAGAACCACAGATACGCAGTATTTT
V: TRBV7-2
size: NA
D: NA
J: TRBJ2-3

CDR3: CASSQDIEGTRSEQYF
DNA: TGCGCCAGCAGCCAAGATATCGAGGGGACTAGGAGTGAGCAGTACTTC
V: TRBV4-1
size: NA
D: TRBD2
J: TRBJ2-7

CDR3: CASSFKRPYEQYF
DNA: TGTGCCAGCAGTTTCAAGCGGCCCTACGAGCAGTACTTC
V: TRBV12-3/TRBV12-4
size: NA
D: NA
J: TRBJ2-7

CDR3: CASSSQRGNEQFF
DNA: TGTGCCAGCAGCTCACAGCGGGGCAATGAGCAGTTCTTC
V: TRBV7-3
size: NA
D: TRBD2
J: TRBJ2-1

CDR3: CASSLEPQGTGETQYF
DNA: TGCGCCAGCAGCTTGGAGCCACAGGGGACCGGAGAGACCCAGTACTTC
V: TRBV5-1
size: NA
D: TRBD1
J: TRBJ2-5

CDR3: CASSLGTAPPLHF
DNA: TGTGCCAGCAGCTTGGGGACAGCACCCCCTCTCCACTTT
V: TRBV5-4
size: once
D: NA
J: TRBJ1-6

CDR3: CATSRRDGYEQYF
DNA: TGTGCCACAAGTCGGCGGGATGGGTACGAGCAGTACTTC
V: TRBV28
size: NA
D: NA
J: TRBJ2-7

CDR3: CASRTTGGLEQYF
DNA: TGTGCCAGCAGAACCACAGGGGGCCTCGAGCAGTACTTC
V: TRBV28
size: NA
D: TRBD1
J: TRBJ2-7

CDR3: CASSYGGLAGYNEQFF
DNA: TGTGCCAGCAGTTACGGCGGGCTAGCGGGGTACAATGAGCAGTTCTTC
V: TRBV6-5
size: NA
D: TRBD2
J: TRBJ2-1

CDR3: CASTRDTTDTQYF
DNA: TGTGCCAGCACGAGAGACACAACAGATACGCAGTATTTT
V: TRBV28
size: NA
D: NA
J: TRBJ2-3

CDR3: CASSYRTGLNGANVLTF
DNA: TGTGCCAGCAGTTACCGGACAGGGTTGAATGGGGCCAACGTCCTGACTTTC
V: TRBV27
size: NA
D: TRBD1
J: TRBJ2-6

CDR3: CASSAYDRGSGNTIYF
DNA: TGTGCCAGCAGTGCATATGACAGGGGTTCTGGAAACACCATATATTTT
V: TRBV28
size: NA
D: TRBD1
J: TRBJ1-3

CDR3: CASSPLAGEGPDTQYF
DNA: TGTGCCAGCAGCCCGCTTGCGGGAGAGGGTCCAGATACGCAGTATTTT
V: TRBV9
size: NA
D: TRBD2
J: TRBJ2-3

CDR3: CASGGLAGKNEQFF
DNA: TGTGCCAGCGGCGGACTAGCGGGAAAGAATGAGCAGTTCTTC
V: TRBV28
size: NA
D: TRBD2
J: TRBJ2-1

CDR3: CASSYAQGPANEKLFF
DNA: TGTGCCAGCAGTTACGCCCAGGGGCCGGCTAATGAAAAACTGTTTTTT
V: TRBV6-5
size: NA
D: NA
J: TRBJ1-4

CDR3: CASSSRAPGSSYNEQFF
DNA: TGTGCCAGCAGCTCCCGAGCCCCGGGAAGCTCCTACAATGAGCAGTTCTTC
V: TRBV7-9
size: NA
D: NA
J: TRBJ2-1